The clone carrying this T cell receptor beta chain was observed a few times. TCRdb recomputed calls from the reads with MiXCR, one row per CDR3 protein. The sample carries 150,000 to 200,000 distinct CDR3 sequences, over 15% recorded once. The sample is drawn from a study of T cell repertoires in cytomegalovirus infection. This CDR3 region has 15 residues. CDR1 is DFQATT, CDR2 SNEGSKA, per germline (reference sequence). V lost 6 bases and J lost 7; bases outside the gene matches: 10. The sequence was obtained from a human donor in good health (CMV status not recorded). Some clones in this sample may be carry-over from other donors' samples. The V and J genes are TRBV20-1 and TRBJ1-6; TRBD1 aligns across 9 bases. The sample was CD8+ T cells from PBMCs. The CDR3 loop reads CSARTGGLLNSPLHF. In nucleotides, the CDR3 is TGCAGTGCCAGAACAGGGGGCTTGTTGAATTCACCCCTCCACTTT.